This T cell receptor beta chain was identified in a study of CD4 T cells in relation to SARS-CoV-2 and coronaviruses. Study-level background: TCR beta CDR3s were sequenced after roughly 10-day antigen culture of PBMCs. The negative reference was HIV-1 Nef peptide pool or peptide-free culture.

Clones were read by immunoSEQ multiplex PCR, and TCRdb kept only the in-frame ones, dropping some. The sample lists about 26,000 clones; around 73% were seen once. Germline lookup yields CDR1 KGHSH and CDR2 LQKENI. V lost 2 bases, J lost 8 bases, and 13 bases lay in between. The CDR3 length is 15 residues. Notes on this clone: Its antigen is currently unknown.

Unexposed donor CD4+ T cells date from about 2011-2018, before the COVID-19 pandemic. CD4+ T cells were isolated from the cells after nine to eleven days of culture. As cell numbers allowed, unexposed-donor CD4+ T cells faced SARS-CoV-2 S/N and four cold-coronavirus spikes. On days 3 and 7, cultures got half fresh IL-2 medium. The chain joins TRBV18 to TRBJ1-6, with D tentatively TRBD1 (6 bases). Source material: CD4+ T cells from PBMCs, cultured in vitro. The source of this sequence is a human donor in good health. Here the CDR3 reads CASSPRAGDDSPLHF. Here the CDR3 DNA reads TGTGCCAGCTCACCAAGGGCAGGGGACGATTCACCCCTCCACTTT.